This T cell receptor beta chain was documented in a study of graft-versus-host responses after intestinal transplantation. Across the study: Among the recipients, transplants were multivisceral, liver-intestinal, or isolated intestinal.

The V end was cut by 2 bases, the J end by 8 bases, with 9 bases between. This CDR3 contains 12 residues. CDR1 is MNHNY and CDR2 is SVGAGI in the germline V gene (reference sequence). Generated by immunoSEQ multiplex PCR, the TCRdb table keeps only in-frame clones and is missing some. The sample records some 130,000 clones, around nine tenths being singletons. With regard to this clone: Antigen unknown.

The rearrangement links TRBV6-6 to TRBJ1-1; the D is unclear. The clonotype comes from a human donor who received an intestinal transplant. The material was unstimulated CD4+ T cells sorted from spleen or lymph node cells, obtained before intestinal transplant. The CDR3: CASSYRHLEAFF. CDR3 sequence (DNA): TGTGCCAGCAGTTACCGGCACCTGGAAGCTTTCTTT.